The present entry profiles one T cell receptor beta chain with its context. This clonotype was seen a few times. Its antigen is still unknown. No base quality values were provided; no much bigger clone lies one nucleotide off. This sample was taken from a study of chronic HIV infection and antiretroviral therapy (dated by TCRdb to the mid-2010s). Inclusive of the bounding cysteine and phenylalanine, the CDR3 is 14 residues long. CDR3 DNA is the only sequence kept; it has 42 bases, read in frame from the first base. From a lookup of the germline V gene (reference sequence), CDR1 and CDR2 are SEHNR and FQNEAQ. The trim is 9 bases for V and 0 bases for J, with a gap of 9 bases between the germline ends. Receptors were amplified or captured by 5' RACE. TCRdb lists the instrument as Illumina MiSeq. TCRdb passed the public sequencing reads through fastp at Q25 and MiXCR, retaining productive beta sequences. Rows are unified per CDR3 protein, each entry keeping the most common DNA and genes. The sample contains 40,000 to 50,000 distinct CDR3 sequences, 15% to 20% of them found a single time. The ten largest clonotypes hold around 2.8% of the sample.

This chain is built from TRBV7-9 and TRBJ2-6; the D gene is possibly TRBD1, with 5 bases matching. The sequenced sample consisted of peripheral blood. The receptor was isolated from an adult who had HIV and had not received antiretroviral therapy, or was an uninfected healthy control (not recorded which). The DNA sequence is as follows: TGTGCCAGTTCCCAGGGCTCTGGGGCCAACGTCCTGACTTTC. Translated, it gives CASSQGSGANVLTF.